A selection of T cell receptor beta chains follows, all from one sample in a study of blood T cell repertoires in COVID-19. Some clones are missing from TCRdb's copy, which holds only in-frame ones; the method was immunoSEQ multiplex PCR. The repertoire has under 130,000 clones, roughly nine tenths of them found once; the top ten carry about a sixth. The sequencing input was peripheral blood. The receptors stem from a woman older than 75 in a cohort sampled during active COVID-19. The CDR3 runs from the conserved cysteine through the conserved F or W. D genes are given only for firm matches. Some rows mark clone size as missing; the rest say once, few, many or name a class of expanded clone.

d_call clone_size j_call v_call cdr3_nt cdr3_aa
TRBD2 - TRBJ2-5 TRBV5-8 TGTGCCAGCAGTTCCGGACTAGCGGGAGGGCAAGAGACCCAGTACTTC CASSSGLAGGQETQYF
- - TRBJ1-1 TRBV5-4 TGTGCCAGCAGCTTGGACTCACCCTTGAACACTGAAGCTTTCTTT CASSLDSPLNTEAFF
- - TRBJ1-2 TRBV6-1 TGTGCCAGCAGTGAAATAAACTATGGCTACACCTTC CASSEINYGYTF
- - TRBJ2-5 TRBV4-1 TGCGCCAGCAGCCAAGGGGGGGGCAGGGAGACCCAGTACTTC CASSQGGGRETQYF
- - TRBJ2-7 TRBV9 TGTGCCAGCAGCGTAACAGGGACGGCATCCTACGAGCAGTACTTC CASSVTGTASYEQYF
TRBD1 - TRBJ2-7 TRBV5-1 TGCGCCAGCAGCACCCAACAGACAGGGGGCATGAGGGAGCAGTACTTC CASSTQQTGGMREQYF
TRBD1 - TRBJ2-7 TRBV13 TGTGCCAGCAGCACCAGGGGGCGCGAAACCTACGAGCAGTACTTC CASSTRGRETYEQYF
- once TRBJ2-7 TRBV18 TGTGCCAGCTCATCCACTAGTGACGAGCAGTACTTC CASSSTSDEQYF
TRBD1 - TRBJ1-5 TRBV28 TGTGCCAGCAGACCGGGACAGGGGTGGACCCAGCATTTT CASRPGQGWTQHF
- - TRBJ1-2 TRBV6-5 TGTGCCAGCAGTTGGGACATAGTCTATGGCTACACCTTC CASSWDIVYGYTF
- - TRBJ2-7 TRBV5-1 TGCGCCAGCAGCCCAGAGGCGGACAGTACGGGGGAGCAGTACTTC CASSPEADSTGEQYF
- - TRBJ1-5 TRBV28 TGTGCCAGCACGGAGGAAGTGAAGAATCAGCCCCAGCATTTT CASTEEVKNQPQHF
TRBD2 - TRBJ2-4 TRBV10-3 TGTGCCATCAGTGAAGGCCCGGCGGGAGACCCCATTCAGTACTTC CAISEGPAGDPIQYF
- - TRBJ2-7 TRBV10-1 TGCGCCAGCAGTGAGTCGGTAGGGGGGGGGCCCTACGAGCAGTACTTC CASSESVGGGPYEQYF
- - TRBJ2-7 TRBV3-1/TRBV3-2 TGTGCCAGCAGCCAAGCAGGGGCATTCTACGAGCAGTACTTC CASSQAGAFYEQYF
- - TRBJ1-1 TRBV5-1 TGCGCCAGCAGCTTGGCCTTTAATGAGGGGAGGTCGTCTGAAGCTTTCTTT CASSLAFNEGRSSEAFF
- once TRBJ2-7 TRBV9 TGTGCCAGCAGCGTTCTCACCGACAGCTACGAGCAGTACTTC CASSVLTDSYEQYF
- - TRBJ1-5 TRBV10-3 TGTGCCATCAGTGACGAAGCTAGCAATCAGCCCCAGCATTTT CAISDEASNQPQHF
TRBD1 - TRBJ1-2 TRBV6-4 TGTGCCAGCAGGAAAACAGGGGGCGATGGCTACACCTTC CASRKTGGDGYTF
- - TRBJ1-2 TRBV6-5 TGTGCCAGCAGTAGGGGGAGCTATGGCTACACCTTC CASSRGSYGYTF
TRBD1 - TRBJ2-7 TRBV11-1 TGTGCCAGCGGACAGGGGGCTCCCGGCGAGCAGTACTTC CASGQGAPGEQYF
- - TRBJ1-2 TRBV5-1 TGCGCCAGCAGGGTGAGGGATGGCTACACCTTC CASRVRDGYTF
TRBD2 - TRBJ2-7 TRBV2 TGTGCCAGCAGGAGGCAGGCGGGAGGCCTTTGGAACGAGCAGTACTTC CASRRQAGGLWNEQYF
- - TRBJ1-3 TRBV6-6 TGTGCCGCAGAGAAGGGAGGAAGCTCTGGAAACACCATATATTTT CAAEKGGSSGNTIYF
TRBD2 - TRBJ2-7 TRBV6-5 TGTGCCAGCACATCGGCGGGAGAGTACGAGCAGTACTTC CASTSAGEYEQYF
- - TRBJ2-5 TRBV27 TGTGCCAGCAGTCTCACACAGGGAGGGGAGACCCAGTACTTC CASSLTQGGETQYF
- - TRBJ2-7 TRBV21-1 TGTGCCAGCAGCAAAAGTAAAGGGACAGGGATAAGGTACGAGCAGTACTTC CASSKSKGTGIRYEQYF
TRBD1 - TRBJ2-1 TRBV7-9 TGTGCCAGCAGCCTAGCCGGGACAGTATACAATGAGCAGTTCTTC CASSLAGTVYNEQFF
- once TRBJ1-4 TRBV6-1 TGTGCCAGCAGTGAAGGGAAGGGGCCCCATGAAAAACTGTTTTTT CASSEGKGPHEKLFF
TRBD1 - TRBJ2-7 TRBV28 TGTGCCAGCAGTAGTACAGGGGGGCTAAGCTCCTACGGGCAGTACTTC CASSSTGGLSSYGQYF
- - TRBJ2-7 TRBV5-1 TGCGCCAGCAGCTTGGGTGGTGAGGAGCAGTACTTC CASSLGGEEQYF
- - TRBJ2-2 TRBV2 TGTGCCAGCAGCCCGAGACAGGTCCCCGGGGAGCTGTTTTTT CASSPRQVPGELFF
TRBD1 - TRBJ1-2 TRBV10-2 TGCGCCAGCAGTTTAGGGGCAGACAGGGCAGGCTACACCTTC CASSLGADRAGYTF
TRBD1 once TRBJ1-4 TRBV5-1 TGCGCCAGCAGCACCGGGACAGGGAATGAAAAACTGTTTTTT CASSTGTGNEKLFF
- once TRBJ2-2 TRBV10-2 TGCGCCAGCAGTGAGTCGTACAGGGTCACCGGGGAGCTGTTTTTT CASSESYRVTGELFF
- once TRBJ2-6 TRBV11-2 TGTGCCAGCAGCTTTGCCGGGACAAACTCCGGGGCCAACGTCCTGACTTTC CASSFAGTNSGANVLTF
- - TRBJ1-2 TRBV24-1 TGTGCCACCATGGACAGCCTCAGGAAGGGCTACACCTTC CATMDSLRKGYTF